This note documents a single TCR beta chain sequence. This CDR3 is 14 amino acids long. CDR1 is SGDLS, CDR2 YYNGEE, per germline. J was trimmed by 3 bases and V by 2 bases; bases with no gene match: 2. The sample originates from a study of T cells in Graves' hyperthyroidism and ophthalmopathy. Whole-study context: Pretreatment peripheral blood was obtained at initial diagnosis.

Patients aged 18 to 65 with hyperthyroidism were newly diagnosed, with duration under 2 months. Amplification targeted TCR beta CDR3 regions from RNA transcripts. HTBI primers were employed in a first-round RT-PCR of the TCR CDR3. TCRdb analysed the multiplex PCR reads with MiXCR anew, one entry per CDR3 protein. The sample consists of around 690,000 distinct CDR3 sequences, roughly 17% of them appearing once. The receptor comes from a man in his forties or fifties with Graves' hyperthyroidism. The sequenced sample was blood. The J gene is TRBJ2-1, the V gene TRBV9; TRBD2 agrees at 7 bases. CDR3 protein: CASSVGTNYNEQFF. The CDR3 DNA sequence: TGTGCCAGCAGCGTCGGGACTAACTACAATGAGCAGTTCTTC.